This TCR beta chain was profiled in a study of T cell responses to AZD1222 COVID-19 vaccine. Sequencing used immunoSEQ multiplex PCR; TCRdb keeps in-frame clones, though not all of them. The data hold some 150,000 clones, with about 91% observed a single time. Regarding this clone: Antigen unknown.

Study outcomes and limitations: Spike regions recognized by vaccine-associated CD4 TCRs spanned the protein, led by 160-218 and 743-854.

V dropped 4 bases and J dropped 10; count of bases not matched to a gene: 10. This CDR3 comprises 15 residues. Germline lookup yields CDR1 SQVTM and CDR2 ANQGSEA. The specimen comprised peripheral blood, sampled on day 0 of MenACWY control vaccination. This clonotype originated in an adult in good health. The chain uses TRBV29-1 and TRBJ2-1; 13 bases are shared with TRBD2. CDR3 in amino acids: CSVAGLAGPKGEQFF. In DNA, the CDR3 is TGCAGCGTTGCGGGACTAGCGGGACCAAAAGGCGAGCAGTTCTTC.